The sequence of this TCR beta chain was determined in a study of siplizumab effects on memory and regulatory T cells. This table comes from immunoSEQ multiplex PCR, and its TCRdb copy is limited to in-frame clones, with some not included. Here the sample spans 85,000 to 95,000 clones, about 94% being singletons. The ends were cut back, 2 bases at V and 5 bases at J, with 10 bases in the middle. CDR1 and CDR2 from the germline V gene are MGHRA and YSYEKL. The CDR3 loop spans 14 amino acids. The sequence derives from a human donor in good health. The material sequenced was non-Treg CD4+ T cells sorted from blood. The chain joins TRBV4-1 to TRBJ2-1; no definite D call. CDR3 DNA: TGCGCCAGCAGCCAAAGTACGGTTAACAATGAGCAGTTCTTC. Encoded protein: CASSQSTVNNEQFF.